This T cell receptor beta chain was sequenced during a study of T cell repertoires in cytomegalovirus infection. CDR1 and CDR2 from the germline V gene are MDHEN and SYDVKM. CDR3 length equals 17 residues. Germline trimming cut 3 bases from V and 0 bases from J; bases unmatched to any gene: 9. TCRdb re-analysed the reads in MiXCR, keeping a single row per CDR3 protein. The data contain roughly 150,000 distinct CDR3 sequences, less than 25% of them singletons. This chain links TRBV28 with TRBJ2-3, with 7 bases lining up with TRBD1. The clonotype comes from a human donor in good health (CMV status not recorded). Some clones in this sample may be carry-over from other donors' samples. Sequencing was done on a sample of PBMCs. As DNA, the CDR3 is TGTGCCAGCAGTTTTCTTACAGGGGATTCTAGCACAGATACGCAGTATTTT. Translation: CASSFLTGDSSTDTQYF.